This TCR beta chain was obtained from a study of shared clonotypes between healthy human individuals. The assay ran at deep level. Roughly 200 ng DNA, 30,000 or so T cell genomes, went into each sorted-subset replicate PCR. Clones were sequenced by immunoSEQ multiplex PCR, and TCRdb holds only the in-frame ones, with some missing. Among over 2 million clones, about 95% were seen once, and the ten largest hold about 1.1%. It was CD45RO-negative cells, positively selected for CCR7, that made up naive CD8 cells, with terminally differentiated effector memory CD45RA+ cells excluded. This CDR3 is 15 amino acids long. Germline CDR1 is WNHNN and CDR2 is SYGVQD (reference sequence). Deletions cut 4 bases from V and 6 bases from J, with 16 bases between.

Sequenced: naive CD8+ T cells sorted from blood. The V and J genes are TRBV10-1 and TRBJ2-1; D perhaps matches TRBD2 (6 bases). This clonotype was obtained from a man younger than 35 in good health. Here the CDR3 DNA reads TGCGCCAGCAGTGCTAGCGACCCGGCTACCAATGAGCAGTTCTTC. This sequence encodes CASSASDPATNEQFF.